This entry lists 25 T cell receptor beta chains sequenced from one sample in a study of T cells in Graves' hyperthyroidism and ophthalmopathy. Amplified TCR beta CDR3 regions derived from RNA transcripts. HTBI primers were employed in a first-round RT-PCR of the TCR CDR3. TCRdb processed the multiplex PCR reads anew with MiXCR; each CDR3 protein has one entry. Counted here are 610,000 or so distinct CDR3 sequences, roughly 46% occurring once; the ten biggest clones make up approximately 8.4%. Sequencing was carried out using peripheral blood or thyroid tissue (not recorded which). These receptors were collected from a young woman with Graves' hyperthyroidism.

Turning to this clonotype: A read error may be the cause here, since a much bigger clone is one base away. The chain combines TRBV25-1 with TRBJ2-5; D possibly corresponds to TRBD2 (5 bases). This CDR3 is built from 11 residues. Germline V gene sequence: CDR1 MGHDK, CDR2 SYGVNS. V lost 6 bases and J lost 5, with 7 bases in between. The CDR3 region is CASRGVETQYF. CDR3 in DNA: TGTGCCAGCAGGGGAGTGGAGACCCAGTACTTC.

This chain links TRBV20-1 with TRBJ2-5; TRBD1 is a possible D gene (6 bases). This CDR3 has 13 residues. With 1 base removed from V and 3 bases from J, the gap between germline ends came to 9 bases. Germline-derived CDR1 and CDR2 are DFQATT and SNEGSKA (reference sequence). In nucleotides, the CDR3 is TGCAGTGCTAGAGGGGACATTAAAGAGACCCAGTACTTC. Its translation is CSARGDIKETQYF.

The chain couples TRBV2 to TRBJ2-5, with D perhaps matching TRBD2 (6 bases). Between the trimmed V and J ends, which lost 4 bases and 3 bases, there was a span of 12 bases. Germline V gene lookup returns CDR1 SNHLY and CDR2 FYNNEI. There are 14 residues in the CDR3. CDR3 sequence: CASSGAAGKETQYF. CDR3 nucleotides: TGTGCCAGCAGTGGGGCGGCGGGAAAAGAGACCCAGTACTTC. Filled out from reference TRBV2 and TRBJ2-5, the complete variable domain reads EPEVTQTPSHQVTQMGQEVILRCVPISNHLYFYWYRQILGQKVEFLVSFYNNEISEKSEIFDDQFSVERPDGSNFTLKIRSTKLEDSAMYFCASSGAAGKETQYFGPGTRLLVL.

This clonotype was seen once. The rearrangement uses TRBV14 and TRBJ1-2, with unresolved D. This CDR3 region has 12 residues. V lost 3 bases and J lost 7, with 9 bases in between. Per germline, CDR1 SGHDN and CDR2 FVKESK. The DNA for the CDR3 is TGTGCCAGCAGCCACGGGCTTCGTGGCTACACCTTC. Its translation: CASSHGLRGYTF.

V gene TRBV2 combines with J gene TRBJ1-4, with 7 bases identical to TRBD1. CDR1 is SNHLY, CDR2 FYNNEI, per germline. The CDR3 sequence is 18 residues long. After removal of 5 bases from V and 10 bases from J, the junction contained 22 bases not matched to a gene. CDR3 DNA sequence: TGTGCCAGCAGTCTTCAGGGGGATACGCAGGGCGTTTCGGGAAAACTGTTTTTT. Its protein product is CASSLQGDTQGVSGKLFF.

This clonotype was recorded at least ten times. V is TRBV7-9 and J is TRBJ1-4; D gene uncertain. The V gene lost 4 bases and the J gene lost 7 bases, with 22 bases spanning the gap. Germline CDR1 is SEHNR and CDR2 is FQNEAQ (reference sequence). The CDR3 spans 17 residues. The CDR3 DNA reads as TGTGCCAGCAGCTGGGTGGTCCGGGGAGGCGTAGCTGAAAAACTGTTTTTT. Its translation is CASSWVVRGGVAEKLFF.

This clonotype was seen a few times. The chain links TRBV6-4 to TRBJ2-7; weak D call: TRBD2 (5 bases). The CDR3 has 15 residues. V dropped 5 bases and J dropped 1 base, with 15 bases sitting between them. Germline loops: CDR1 MRHNA, CDR2 SNTAGT. DNA for the CDR3: TGTGCCAGCAGTTTTGAAGGGCCGGGGTCCTACGAGCAGTACTTC. It specifies CASSFEGPGSYEQYF.

This clonotype was counted ten times or more. This rearrangement joins TRBV7-9 to TRBJ1-1; D unclear. The CDR3 is made up of 13 amino acids. Trimming removed 5 bases from V and 5 bases from J, with 12 bases in between. CDR1 and CDR2 from the germline V gene are SEHNR and FQNEAQ (reference sequence). CDR3 nucleotide sequence: TGTGCCAGCAGCCCATCCCACGGGACTGAAGCTTTCTTT. It codes for CASSPSHGTEAFF.

The rearrangement links TRBV7-8 to TRBJ1-6; D is uncertain. The V gene's germline CDR1 is SGHVS and CDR2 FQNEAQ. The CDR3 sequence is 15 residues long. Trimming removed 5 bases from V and 6 bases from J, with 14 bases in between. The CDR3 sequence is CASSQLGRSNSPLHF. The CDR3 DNA reads TGTGCCAGCAGCCAACTCGGTAGGAGTAATTCACCCCTCCACTTT.

The chain has TRBV7-2 and TRBJ2-5, with TRBD2 matching over 7 bases. V lost 3 bases to trimming and J lost 13 bases; unmatched junction nucleotides: 20. From germline, CDR1 is SGHTA and CDR2 FQGNSA. The CDR3 has 16 amino acids. DNA for the CDR3: TGTGCCAGCAGCTTGATTGGTGGCGGGAGTTCACCCAAGTGGTACTTC. Translation gives CASSLIGGGSSPKWYF.

With respect to this clonotype: It is unclear where the CDR3 begins or ends on the DNA, so no DNA is shown, and the CDR3 is as TCRdb lists it. This rearrangement joins TRBV29-1 to TRBJ1-1; the D segment call TRBD1 is taken from the table without a DNA check. CDR1 is SQVTM, CDR2 ANQGSEA, per germline. The CDR3 region is 22 residues in length, termini included. The CDR3 here is CSVGGGRGFLRAVLRADTEAFF.

Turning to this clonotype: A much more abundant neighbour one base away suggests this may be a read error. This chain uses TRBV11-2 with TRBJ2-5; the D gene could be TRBD1 or TRBD2 (5 bases each). This CDR3 has 15 amino acids. The germline V gene has CDR1 SGHAT and CDR2 FQNNGV. The V end lost 5 bases, the J end lost 4 bases, and 17 bases lay between the germline ends. As DNA, the CDR3 is TGTGCCAGCAGCCTCACCGGGGCGAAGGGAGAGACCCAGTACTTC. It codes for CASSLTGAKGETQYF.

This clonotype came up many times. The chain employs TRBV29-1 and TRBJ2-7; 11 bases line up with TRBD1. The CDR3 runs 15 residues. J gave up 3 bases and V 0 bases, and 4 bases lay outside the gene matches. The germline V gene has CDR1 SQVTM and CDR2 ANQGSEA. In DNA, the CDR3 is TGCAGCGTTGAAGAGGTGGGACAGGGGGTCTACGAGCAGTACTTC. Amino acids: CSVEEVGQGVYEQYF.

Note on this clonotype: Just one base apart from a much larger clone, this may be a read error. The chain couples TRBV12-5 to TRBJ1-4; D is undetermined. Looked up from germline, CDR1 is LGHNT and CDR2 is FRNRAP. The CDR3 consists of 14 residues. This chain's CDR3 is CASGGGGINEILFF. DNA of the CDR3: TGTGCTAGTGGTGGTGGTGGGATTAATGAAATACTGTTTTTT. Full variable domain (missing parts from reference TRBV12-5 and TRBJ1-4): DARVTQTPRHKVTEMGQEVTMRCQPILGHNTVFWYRQTMMQGLELLAYFRNRAPLDDSGMPKDRFSAEMPDATLATLKIQPSEPRDSAVYFCASGGGGINEILFFGSGTQLSVL.

In this sample, this clonotype turned up many times. The rearrangement joins TRBV7-8 to TRBJ1-4; D is uncertain. The CDR3 extends over 15 amino acids. The V gene's germline CDR1 is SGHVS and CDR2 FQNEAQ. The V gene lost 3 bases and the J gene lost 8 bases, with 16 bases spanning the gap. This CDR3 is CASSLGGSGAEKLFF. The DNA for the CDR3 is TGTGCCAGCAGCTTGGGTGGGTCGGGTGCAGAAAAACTGTTTTTT.

This clonotype appeared a few times. This chain uses TRBV6-4 with TRBJ1-1; 7 bases are shared with TRBD1. Germline loops: CDR1 MRHNA, CDR2 SNTAGT. The CDR3 is 15 amino acids. V gave up 2 bases and J gave up 2 bases; unmatched junction bases: 5. This CDR3 reads CASSDGQAVNTEAFF. The CDR3 region has the DNA TGTGCCAGCAGTGACGGACAGGCCGTCAACACTGAAGCTTTCTTT.

With regard to this clonotype: A much larger clone differs from this one at a single base, so this may be a read error. The V call is TRBV4-2, the J call TRBJ1-2; D gene ambiguous. The CDR3 contains 15 residues. Trimming left V 4 bases short and J 3 bases short, with 15 bases between. CDR1 is LGHNA, CDR2 YNFKEQ, per germline. CDR3 amino acids: CASSLSSGRDYGYTF. Here the CDR3 DNA reads TGTGCCAGCAGCCTGTCCTCAGGTCGGGACTATGGCTACACCTTC.

The J gene is TRBJ2-5, the V gene TRBV2; TRBD2 agrees at 7 bases. The germline CDR1 and CDR2 sequences are SNHLY and FYNNEI. V shed 5 bases, J shed 4 bases, and the junction held 7 bases outside the gene matches. The CDR3 consists of 14 residues. CDR3 region: CASSLAEGGETQYF. CDR3 sequence (DNA): TGTGCCAGCAGTCTAGCGGAAGGAGGAGAGACCCAGTACTTC.

The chain employs TRBV10-3 and TRBJ2-5; 8 bases are a match to TRBD1. The CDR3 runs 13 residues. The germline gives CDR1 ENHRY, CDR2 SYGVKD. The V gene end was trimmed by 10 bases and the J gene end by 5 bases; junction bases not matched to a gene: 9. Here the CDR3 reads CATYPGGGETQYF. CDR3 DNA sequence: TGTGCCACCTACCCAGGGGGCGGCGAGACCCAGTACTTC.

This clonotype was seen repeatedly, ten times or more. CDR3 residues: CASSQEGGRDTTYGYTF. The CDR3 DNA follows: TGCGCCAGCAGCCAAGAAGGGGGCAGGGATACAACCTATGGCTACACCTTC. The V call is TRBV4-1, the J call TRBJ1-2; 7 bases line up with TRBD1. Germline CDR1 is MGHRA and CDR2 is YSYEKL. V gave up 0 bases and J gave up 4 bases; unmatched junction bases: 11. CDR3 size: 17 residues.

This chain connects TRBV19 to TRBJ2-7; 10 nucleotides match TRBD2. The DNA end favors TRBJ2-1, so the J call may be wrong. The CDR3 sequence is 17 residues long. Per the germline V gene, CDR1 is LNHDA and CDR2 is SQIVND (reference sequence). The CDR3 protein is CASSIPLGASGSNEQFF. DNA for the CDR3: TGTGCCAGTAGTATACCACTGGGGGCTAGCGGGAGCAATGAGCAGTTCTTC.

About this clonotype itself: A much bigger clone sits one base away, suggesting this may be a read error. V is TRBV9 and J is TRBJ2-2, with 8 bases matching TRBD2. This CDR3 has 16 residues. The V gene's germline CDR1 is SGDLS and CDR2 YYNGEE. CDR3 region: CASSASLAENTGALFF. DNA for the CDR3: TGTGCCAGCAGCGCATCACTAGCGGAGAACACCGGGGCGCTGTTTTTT.

The V and J genes are TRBV20-1 and TRBJ2-5; D is ambiguous. This CDR3 region has 9 residues. V gave up 6 bases and J gave up 7 bases, with 6 bases separating them. CDR1 and CDR2 from the germline V gene are DFQATT and SNEGSKA (reference sequence). CDR3 region: CSALATQYF. The CDR3 coding sequence is TGCAGTGCCCTGGCGACCCAGTACTTC.

The chain uses TRBV2 and TRBJ2-3; 9 bases match TRBD2. There are 17 residues in the CDR3. Germline CDR1 reads SNHLY; CDR2 reads FYNNEI. V gave up 3 bases and J gave up 5 bases; unmatched junction bases: 12. The CDR3 DNA follows: TGTGCCAGCAGTGACACTGATAGCGGGAGCTTCATAGATACGCAGTATTTT. Protein product: CASSDTDSGSFIDTQYF. Using reference TRBV2 and TRBJ2-3 for the parts outside the CDR3, the full variable domain is EPEVTQTPSHQVTQMGQEVILRCVPISNHLYFYWYRQILGQKVEFLVSFYNNEISEKSEIFDDQFSVERPDGSNFTLKIRSTKLEDSAMYFCASSDTDSGSFIDTQYFGPGTRLTVL.

J is TRBJ2-7 and V is TRBV29-1, with TRBD2 matching 9 bases. The CDR3 runs 15 residues. Trimming took 3 bases from V and 7 from J; bases not matched to a gene: 13. Germline lookup yields CDR1 SQVTM and CDR2 ANQGSEA. Here the CDR3 reads CSVDLSSGTFNEQYF. CDR3 bases: TGCAGCGTTGACCTTTCTAGCGGGACCTTCAATGAGCAGTACTTC.